This TCR beta chain emerged from a study of blood T cell repertoires in COVID-19 (dated by TCRdb to the early 2020s). Background for the entire study: The collaborator samples originated in the United States, Italy and Spain and spanned the acute and convalescent phases of COVID-19. The material from the prospective study consisted of cDNA or gDNA derived from T cells, B-cell-depleted T cells, or PBMCs. Subjects who had been exposed to COVID-19, were actively infected with it, or had recovered from it provided the deeply sampled blood TCRbeta repertoires that made up the dataset. The repertoires were released in a freely available public database meant as a resource for research on the immune response to SARS-CoV-2. Samples were obtained from the ongoing ImmuneRACE study (first 160 participants) and from some 1,300 subjects provided by 6 global collaborators. Sample metadata almost always included a de-identified subject ID, COVID-19 status, age in years and sex. Where available, HLA class I and class II types were obtained from metadata supplied by the sample provider rather than from assay-based typing. What the study reported, not specific to this receptor: The amount of clinical and demographic metadata varied by source and participant and was provided uncurated.

Samples from volunteer blood donors who had recovered from COVID-19 were contributed by a second Seattle source. Each collaborating institution followed its own protocols to collect whole blood in K2EDTA tubes. For TCRbeta analysis, collaborators shipped samples as frozen whole blood, isolated PBMCs, or DNA extracted from either of those sample types. In regard to this clone: Which antigen it targets is not known. The record has no base qualities; no much larger clone is one base away.

TCRbeta CDR3 regions were amplified from genomic DNA by means of the immunoSEQ Assay, a bias-controlled multiplex PCR. As for how the authors treated the data: The number of nucleated cells in each sample was estimated from the amplification of reference gene primers within the assay. To quantify the absolute abundance of each unique TCRbeta CDR3 rearrangement, sequence reads were collapsed and filtered. For each sample, productive Simpson clonality was calculated as the square root of Simpson's diversity index across productive rearrangements. Sourced from immuneACCESS, this table was stored by TCRdb with only in-frame sequences that have V and J called. A share of the clones is absent; for the studies checked, an unresolved V gene accounts for under half, and the remainder has no known explanation. That table is the source of V, J and clone size, and D and trimming were worked out from the DNA. Recorded for this sample are roughly 260,000 clones; more than 70% of them occurred a single time. The ten top clones hold approximately 2% of the sample.

The CDR3 sequence holds 15 residues, the cysteine and phenylalanine included. The DNA shown is the 45-base CDR3, in frame from base 1. At the junction V is shortened by 3 bases and J by 9 bases; bases outside the gene matches: 6. Looking up the germline V gene yields CDR1 SGHDT and CDR2 YYEEEE. The receptor chain draws on TRBV5-6 and TRBJ1-6; 10 middle bases align to TRBD1. The sample was peripheral blood. The sequence was obtained from a woman aged 40 to 55 who had recovered from COVID-19. The sequence in DNA is TGTGCCAGCAGCTCTTGGGACAGGGGCCTTTCACCCCTCCACTTT. It translates as CASSSWDRGLSPLHF.